This T cell receptor beta chain came from a study of shared clonotypes between healthy human individuals. Overall study results and limits: When naive CD4 clonotypes were compared across a few donors, about 5% were shared. Investigators expected sequencing depth to affect clonotype sharing among donors. Rarefaction demonstrated incomplete sorted-subset sequencing despite large depth.

As regards this clone: What it binds is unknown.

Deep-level assay runs were performed. Sequenced by immunoSEQ multiplex PCR; TCRdb stores in-frame clones only, minus some. Of around 1 million clones in the sample, about three quarters were seen once. The CDR3 has 15 residues. V dropped 4 bases and J dropped 4 bases, with 15 bases sitting between them. Germline lookup yields CDR1 SGHNT and CDR2 YYREEE (reference sequence). The sample taken for sequencing was memory CD4+ T cells sorted from blood. Subset defined: CD45RA-negative fraction. The TCR was taken from a man aged 18 to 29 in good health. The J gene is TRBJ1-3, the V gene TRBV5-4; D call uncertain. CDR3 loop: CASSGIGSTGNTIYF. The CDR3, as DNA: TGTGCCAGCAGCGGCATCGGGTCCACCGGAAACACCATATATTTT.